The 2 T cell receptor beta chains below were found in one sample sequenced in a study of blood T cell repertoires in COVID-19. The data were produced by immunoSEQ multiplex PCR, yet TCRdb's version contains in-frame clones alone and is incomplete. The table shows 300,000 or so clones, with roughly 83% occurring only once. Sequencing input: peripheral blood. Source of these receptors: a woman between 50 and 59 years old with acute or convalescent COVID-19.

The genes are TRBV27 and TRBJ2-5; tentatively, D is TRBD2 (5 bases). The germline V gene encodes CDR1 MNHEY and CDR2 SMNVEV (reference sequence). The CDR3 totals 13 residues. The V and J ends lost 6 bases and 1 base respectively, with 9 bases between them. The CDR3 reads CASRRRIQETQYF. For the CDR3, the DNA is TGTGCCAGCAGACGGAGGATCCAAGAGACCCAGTACTTC.

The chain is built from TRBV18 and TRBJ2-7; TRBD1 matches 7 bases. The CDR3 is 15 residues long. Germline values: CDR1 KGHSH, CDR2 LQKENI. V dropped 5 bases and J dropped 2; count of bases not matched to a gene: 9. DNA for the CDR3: TGTGCCAGCTCATCCGGACAGGTCCCAGCCTACGAGCAGTACTTC. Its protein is CASSSGQVPAYEQYF. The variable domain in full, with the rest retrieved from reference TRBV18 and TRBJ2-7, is NAGVMQNPRHLVRRRGQEARLRCSPMKGHSHVYWYRQLPEEGLKFMVYLQKENIIDESGMPKERFSAEFPKEGPSILRIQQVVRGDSAAYFCASSSGQVPAYEQYFGPGTRLTVT.